The 31 T cell receptor beta chains in this list originate from one sample, sequenced in a study of blood T cell repertoires in COVID-19 (dated by TCRdb to the early 2020s). Library generation was performed with the immunoSEQ multiplex PCR assay. The table was pulled from immuneACCESS by TCRdb, which kept in-frame rearrangements only. Such tables lose some clones; where checked, under half of the loss comes from unresolved V genes, and the rest has no known cause. The sample table holds roughly 200,000 clones, of which roughly 90% were seen once. The leading ten clones occupy around 1.7% of the sample. Material: peripheral blood. The origin of the receptors is a young man with active or convalescent COVID-19.

The rearrangement uses TRBV19 and TRBJ1-1, with 9 bases matching TRBD1. This CDR3 region has 18 residues. CDR1 and CDR2 (germline): LNHDA, SQIVND (reference sequence). V gave up 3 bases and J gave up 3 bases; unmatched junction bases: 14. For the CDR3, the DNA is TGTGCCAGTAGTATTATTATGGGACAGGGTGTATGGGACACTGAAGCTTTCTTT. Amino acids: CASSIIMGQGVWDTEAFF.

The chain couples TRBV19 to TRBJ1-5; D is undetermined. The CDR3 spans 16 residues. The V gene's germline CDR1 is LNHDA and CDR2 SQIVND (reference sequence). The V end was cut by 3 bases, the J end by 5 bases, with 17 bases between. The CDR3 here is CASSIWAYQNYQPQHF. For the CDR3, the DNA is TGTGCCAGTAGTATTTGGGCCTATCAGAATTATCAGCCCCAGCATTTT.

This rearrangement joins TRBV6-1 to TRBJ2-6; tentative D call: TRBD1 (5 bases). CDR3 length: 16 amino acids. The germline CDR1 and CDR2 sequences are MNHNS and SASEGT. V shed 4 bases and J shed 2 bases, with 12 bases lying between them. Written as DNA, the CDR3 is TGTGCCAGCAGTGCCGACGACAGCCCTGGGGCCAACGTCCTGACTTTC. Amino acid sequence: CASSADDSPGANVLTF.

This chain uses TRBV7-8 with TRBJ1-2, with no clear D. CDR3 size: 14 residues. Per the germline V gene, CDR1 is SGHVS and CDR2 is FQNEAQ. With 2 bases removed from V and 11 bases from J, the gap between germline ends came to 18 bases. The CDR3 protein is CASSLWPPRFRYTF. The CDR3, as DNA: TGTGCCAGCAGCTTATGGCCCCCGCGGTTCCGGTACACCTTC.

The CDR3 DNA reads TGCAGTGCTAGTGCTCCGGGAGGGAGCCCAGTGGGGCCCCAGCATTTT. Protein product: CSASAPGGSPVGPQHF. The V gene is TRBV20-1, the J gene TRBJ1-5; D is ambiguous. Germline V CDR1 and CDR2: DFQATT, SNEGSKA (reference sequence). V was shortened by 3 bases and J by 9 bases, with 24 bases between the two germline ends. This CDR3 is built from 16 residues.

V is TRBV29-1 and J is TRBJ1-4; D unresolved. This CDR3 contains 11 residues. The germline V gene has CDR1 SQVTM and CDR2 ANQGSEA. V lost 5 bases, J lost 7 bases, and 8 bases lay in between. CDR3 DNA: TGCAGCGTTTCCGAGTTTGAAAAACTGTTTTTT. This translates into CSVSEFEKLFF.

V and J are TRBV30 and TRBJ1-2; D ambiguous. The V end lost 0 bases, the J end lost 8 bases, and 16 bases lay between the germline ends. Germline values: CDR1 GTSNPN, CDR2 SVGIG (reference sequence). The CDR3 runs to 14 residues. The CDR3 protein is CAWSVRRQTGGYTF. DNA of the CDR3: TGTGCCTGGAGTGTACGTCGTCAGACTGGGGGCTACACCTTC. Full variable domain (remainder filled in from reference TRBV30 and TRBJ1-2): SQTIHQWPATLVQPVGSPLSLECTVEGTSNPNLYWYRQAAGRGLQLLFYSVGIGQISSEVPQNLSASRPQDRQFILSSKKLLLSDSGFYLCAWSVRRQTGGYTFGSGTRLTVV.

This clone was seen a few times. J is TRBJ1-4 and V is TRBV7-9, with D perhaps TRBD1 (5 bases). The CDR3 loop spans 14 amino acids. V lost 1 base and J 7 bases, leaving 10 bases between the germline ends. Germline V gives CDR1 SEHNR, CDR2 FQNEAQ (reference sequence). The CDR3 DNA sequence: TGTGCCAGCAGCTTAGTCCAGCAGGGTGAAAAACTGTTTTTT. Translation: CASSLVQQGEKLFF.

CDR3: CASSQNRGTGTEAFF. CDR3 sequence (DNA): TGTGCCAGCAGCCAGAACAGGGGAACGGGCACTGAAGCTTTCTTT. V gene TRBV3-1 (or the pseudogene TRBV3-2) combines with J gene TRBJ1-1, with 7 bases aligning to TRBD1. Unmatched junction bases numbered 8, after V lost 3 bases and J lost 4 bases. This CDR3 region has 15 residues. Germline CDR1 and CDR2: LGHDT and YNNKEL (reference sequence).

The chain joins TRBV19 to TRBJ1-3; D is ambiguous. The CDR3 is 13 residues long. Germline CDR1 LNHDA, CDR2 SQIVND (reference sequence). Trimming took off 4 bases at V and 4 bases at J, with 8 bases between the two ends. CDR3 in amino acids: CASSTTEGNTIYF. The DNA for the CDR3 is TGTGCCAGTAGTACAACGGAGGGAAACACCATATATTTT.

The chain joins TRBV2 to TRBJ2-3; D might be TRBD1 (5 bases). The CDR3 sequence is 16 residues long. V lost 2 bases, J lost 0 bases, and 12 bases lay in between. Germline V lookup: CDR1 SNHLY, CDR2 FYNNEI. The CDR3 loop reads CASSEMRQTSTDTQYF. CDR3 DNA: TGTGCCAGCAGTGAAATGAGACAGACTAGCACAGATACGCAGTATTTT.

The chain recombines TRBV4-1 with TRBJ2-3, with TRBD2 identical over 10 bases. Per germline, CDR1 MGHRA and CDR2 YSYEKL. CDR3 size: 17 residues. V was pared by 3 bases and J by 2 bases, with 8 bases of the junction left unmatched. The CDR3 here is CASSHYQRGGFTDTQYF. The CDR3 DNA sequence: TGCGCCAGCAGCCACTACCAGCGGGGGGGCTTCACAGATACGCAGTATTTT.

This clone was counted only a few times. DNA of the CDR3: TGTGCCAGCAGCCCACGGACAGCTGGAAACACCATATATTTT. It codes for CASSPRTAGNTIYF. The chain joins TRBV9 to TRBJ1-3; a possible D gene is TRBD1 (6 bases). Trimming cost V 4 bases and J 2 bases, with 10 bases left between them. The CDR3 covers 14 residues. Germline assignment: CDR1 SGDLS and CDR2 YYNGEE.

CDR3 sequence (DNA): TGTGCCAGCAGCCCATGGTTTGAGCACACCGGGGAGCTGTTTTTT. Its translation: CASSPWFEHTGELFF. The chain combines TRBV7-8 with TRBJ2-2; D is undetermined. This CDR3 comprises 15 residues. V shed 5 bases and J shed 3 bases, with 13 bases lying between them. The germline V gene has CDR1 SGHVS and CDR2 FQNEAQ.

The J gene is TRBJ1-5, the V gene TRBV18; 9 nucleotides align to TRBD1. V shed 4 bases, J shed 2 bases, and the junction held 9 bases outside the gene matches. The V gene's germline CDR1 is KGHSH and CDR2 LQKENI. The CDR3 length is 17 residues. CDR3 in DNA: TGTGCCAGCTCACAAGGCATGGGACAGGGAGGCAATCAGCCCCAGCATTTT. Its protein is CASSQGMGQGGNQPQHF.

V usage is TRBV25-1 and J usage is TRBJ1-2; maybe TRBD1 (5 bases). Per the germline V gene, CDR1 is MGHDK and CDR2 is SYGVNS. V lost 1 base to trimming and J lost 6 bases, with 12 bases between them. The length of the CDR3 is 14 residues. The CDR3: CASSESGQGHGYTF. CDR3 sequence (DNA): TGTGCCAGCAGTGAATCCGGGCAGGGCCATGGCTACACCTTC.

V is TRBV12-3 or TRBV12-4 and J is TRBJ2-1; TRBD1 agrees at 10 bases. J was trimmed by 8 bases and V by 10 bases; bases with no gene match: 8. The length of the CDR3 is 13 residues. The CDR3 DNA sequence: TGTGCCATCACAGGACAGGGGGGGCATGAGCAGTTCTTC. Encoded protein: CAITGQGGHEQFF.

V is TRBV10-3 and J is TRBJ2-1; TRBD2 matches at 9 bases. Trimming at V came to 9 bases and at J to 5 bases, leaving 8 bases not matched to a gene. This CDR3 spans 14 amino acids. Germline V gives CDR1 ENHRY, CDR2 SYGVKD. The CDR3 here is CAISPGLADNEQFF. In nucleotides, the CDR3 is TGTGCCATATCGCCGGGACTAGCCGACAATGAGCAGTTCTTC.

The chain employs TRBV12-5 and TRBJ1-5, with D maybe TRBD1 (5 bases). From germline, CDR1 is LGHNT and CDR2 FRNRAP. Trimming cost V 6 bases and J 7 bases, with 10 bases left between them. This CDR3 comprises 12 residues. CDR3 DNA: TGTGCTAGTGGAGGGGATCGACAGCCCCAGCATTTT. This translates into CASGGDRQPQHF.

V and J are TRBV11-2 and TRBJ1-3; unclear D gene. Germline CDR1 SGHAT, CDR2 FQNNGV. Trimming shortened V by 4 bases and J by 3 bases, and 19 bases separated the two germline ends. This CDR3 comprises 17 residues. The CDR3 loop reads CASSSRAVADFGNTIYF. The DNA for the CDR3 is TGTGCCAGCAGCTCCCGGGCAGTAGCGGATTTTGGAAACACCATATATTTT.

The chain has TRBV20-1 and TRBJ1-2, with TRBD1 as a possible D gene (6 bases). This CDR3 has 13 residues. The germline V gene encodes CDR1 DFQATT and CDR2 SNEGSKA (reference sequence). The V gene lost 3 bases and the J gene lost 3 bases, with 11 bases spanning the gap. The CDR3 sequence: CSASWAGDYGYTF. In DNA form, the CDR3 reads TGCAGTGCTAGTTGGGCAGGGGACTATGGCTACACCTTC.

The chain links TRBV4-3 to TRBJ2-1, with 7 bases fitting TRBD1. This CDR3 has 15 residues. J lost 2 bases, V lost 0 bases, and 1 base had no gene match. Per germline, CDR1 LGHNA and CDR2 YSLEER. The CDR3 reads CASSQEGQTYNEQFF. The DNA for the CDR3 is TGCGCCAGCAGCCAAGAGGGACAGACCTACAATGAGCAGTTCTTC.

The J gene is TRBJ2-1, the V gene TRBV19; TRBD2 aligns across 11 bases. V trimming: 5 bases; J trimming: 4 bases; junction bases outside the gene matches: 4. Germline V gene sequence: CDR1 LNHDA, CDR2 SQIVND (reference sequence). The CDR3 is made up of 15 amino acids. Here the CDR3 DNA reads TGTGCCAGTAGTTCGGGACTAGCGGAGTACAATGAGCAGTTCTTC. Its protein is CASSSGLAEYNEQFF. The full variable domain, in which reference TRBV19 and TRBJ2-1 provide the parts outside the CDR3, is DGGITQSPKYLFRKEGQNVTLSCEQNLNHDAMYWYRQDPGQGLRLIYYSQIVNDFQKGDIAEGYSVSREKKESFPLTVTSAQKNPTAFYLCASSSGLAEYNEQFFGPGTRLTVL.

The J gene is TRBJ2-7, the V gene TRBV28; 7 bases match TRBD2. Germline CDR1 and CDR2: MDHEN and SYDVKM. The CDR3 extends over 13 amino acids. The V and J ends lost 6 bases and 0 bases, in that order; junction bases with no gene match: 2. CDR3 sequence (DNA): TGTGCCAGCAGACCTAGCGGCTCCTACGAGCAGTACTTC. Protein: CASRPSGSYEQYF.

The chain links TRBV4-1 to TRBJ1-4; 10 bases are a match to TRBD1. CDR3 size: 17 residues. From germline, CDR1 is MGHRA and CDR2 YSYEKL. The ends lost 5 bases at V and 7 bases at J; junction bases unmatched: 13. CDR3 loop: CASSTRDRGPEFEKLFF. DNA of the CDR3: TGCGCCAGCAGCACCCGGGACAGGGGCCCCGAATTTGAAAAACTGTTTTTT.

The chain uses TRBV12-5 and TRBJ1-1, with 8 positions matching TRBD1. With 5 bases clipped from V and 1 base from J, the junction kept 3 bases outside the gene matches. In germline, CDR1 is LGHNT, CDR2 FRNRAP. CDR3 length: 14 amino acids. DNA of the CDR3: TGTGCTAGTGGTCCGGACAGGGAGAACACTGAAGCTTTCTTT. This codes for CASGPDRENTEAFF.

Many counts were recorded for this clone. The chain is built from TRBV9 and TRBJ1-2; D not certain. Trimming left V 0 bases short and J 1 base short, with 7 bases between. The CDR3 is 14 amino acids. Germline V gene lookup returns CDR1 SGDLS and CDR2 YYNGEE. The CDR3 protein is CASSVGGDNYGYTF. The CDR3 region has the DNA TGTGCCAGCAGCGTAGGTGGAGATAACTATGGCTACACCTTC.

V gene TRBV19 combines with J gene TRBJ1-1; TRBD1 is a possible D gene (5 bases). Germline V gene lookup returns CDR1 LNHDA and CDR2 SQIVND (reference sequence). The CDR3 contains 13 residues. Trimming removed 5 bases from V and 3 bases from J, with 10 bases in between. Written as DNA, the CDR3 is TGTGCCAGTAGTCAGGGTTGGTACACTGAAGCTTTCTTT. Translation gives CASSQGWYTEAFF.

This chain uses TRBV19 with TRBJ1-2; weak D call: TRBD1 (5 bases). Germline V CDR1 and CDR2: LNHDA, SQIVND (reference sequence). V was clipped by 2 bases and J by 4 bases, with 11 bases between them. This CDR3 is built from 14 residues. Written as DNA, the CDR3 is TGTGCCAGTAGTATAACCGGGGGACCCTATGGCTACACCTTC. Its translation: CASSITGGPYGYTF.

V usage is TRBV14 and J usage is TRBJ1-6; no clear D gene. The ends were cut back, 2 bases at V and 8 bases at J, with 16 bases in the middle. This CDR3 is built from 16 residues. Germline V lookup: CDR1 SGHDN, CDR2 FVKESK. CDR3 residues: CASSQPTGGLYSPLHF. The CDR3 DNA follows: TGTGCCAGCAGCCAACCCACCGGCGGACTATATTCACCCCTCCACTTT.

V usage is TRBV5-1 and J usage is TRBJ1-2, with D hard to call. V shed 0 bases and J shed 0 bases, with 15 bases lying between them. Germline V gene data show CDR1 as SGHRS and CDR2 as YFSETQ. There are 17 residues in the CDR3. CDR3 DNA: TGCGCCAGCAGCTTGGCTTCCCGACTTGAAGCTAACTATGGCTACACCTTC. The encoded protein is CASSLASRLEANYGYTF. Drawing the rest from reference TRBV5-1 and TRBJ1-2, the complete variable domain is KAGVTQTPRYLIKTRGQQVTLSCSPISGHRSVSWYQQTPGQGLQFLFEYFSETQRNKGNFPGRFSGRQFSNSRSEMNVSTLELGDSALYLCASSLASRLEANYGYTFGSGTRLTVV.